This TCR beta chain was found in a study of pediatric ulcerative colitis. Clones were read by immunoSEQ multiplex PCR, and TCRdb kept only the in-frame ones, dropping some. The profile shows under 45,000 clones, around 78% of them singletons. Ulcerative colitis patients received no immunosuppressive medication before the diagnostic colonoscopy. Overall study findings and caveats: Ulcerative colitis patients shared more blood-rectal clones than controls.

Germline CDR1 PRHDT, CDR2 FYEKMQ (reference sequence). CDR3 size: 14 residues. V lost 5 bases and J lost 8, with 18 bases in between. Turning to this clone: Its antigen is not known.

This sequence was found in a girl aged 5-17 years with moderate ulcerative colitis. Sequenced: blood. The chain couples TRBV13 to TRBJ1-2; no clear D gene. The CDR3 DNA follows: TGTGCCAGCAGCCCATGGGGTCGCAGCGTGGGCTACACCTTC. Residues: CASSPWGRSVGYTF.